Shown below are 8 T cell receptor beta chains from a single sample sequenced in a study of shared clonotypes between healthy human individuals (dated by TCRdb to 2018 to 2020). CD8 naive samples consisted of CD45RO-negative cells that were positively selected for CCR7, yielding a CD45RA+CCR7+ population without TemRA cells. Receptors were amplified or captured by the immunoSEQ multiplex PCR assay. TCRdb took this table from immuneACCESS and kept in-frame rearrangements with V and J called. Such tables lack part of the clones; where checked against another copy, unresolved V genes explain under half of the gap, and the rest is unexplained. This sample gives 2 million to 2.5 million clones in total; 85% to 95% of them show up just once. The biggest ten clones account for roughly 1% of the sample. Sequenced input: naive CD8+ T cells sorted from blood. Interpreted using the paper, the cell subset or site label stands for: CD45RA+CCR7+. These receptors were taken from a man aged 18 to 35 in good health.

As to this clone: Other DNA sequences in the sample encode the same CDR3. The chain recombines TRBV6-5 with TRBJ2-1; perhaps TRBD1 as D (5 bases). V shed 4 bases and J shed 1 base, with 14 bases lying between them. The germline V gene has CDR1 MNHEY and CDR2 SVGAGI. This CDR3 contains 16 residues. CDR3 residues: CASSSLAGSSYNEQFF. The CDR3 coding sequence is TGTGCCAGCAGTTCACTCGCAGGGTCATCCTACAATGAGCAGTTCTTC.

In DNA form, the CDR3 reads TGTGCCAGCAGCTGGGAAAAGGGACAGGTAATTACCTACGAGCAGTACTTC. Amino acid sequence: CASSWEKGQVITYEQYF. The chain uses TRBV7-8 and TRBJ2-7; TRBD1 aligns across 8 bases. Germline V gene lookup returns CDR1 SGHVS and CDR2 FQNEAQ. The CDR3 runs 17 residues. V lost 4 bases to trimming and J lost 2 bases; unmatched junction nucleotides: 13.

The chain joins TRBV7-9 to TRBJ2-1; no firm D call. V lost 2 bases, J lost 6 bases, and 14 bases lay in between. The length of the CDR3 is 15 residues. The germline CDR1 and CDR2 sequences are SEHNR and FQNEAQ (reference sequence). The CDR3 DNA follows: TGTGCCAGCAGCTTACTGATTGACCCTCGCAATGAGCAGTTCTTC. Its protein product is CASSLLIDPRNEQFF.

The rearrangement links TRBV23-1 to TRBJ2-7; D perhaps matches TRBD2 (6 bases). TRBV23-1 is filed as an ORF, its function uncertain. V gave up 0 bases and J gave up 3 bases, with 15 bases separating them. The CDR3 totals 16 residues. The CDR3 sequence is CASSQSSLGGYYEQYF. The DNA of the CDR3 is TGCGCCAGCAGTCAATCGTCCCTGGGAGGCTACTACGAGCAGTACTTC.

The rearrangement uses TRBV29-1 and TRBJ2-3; 14 nucleotides agree with TRBD2. Germline values: CDR1 SQVTM, CDR2 ANQGSEA. CDR3 size: 16 residues. J was trimmed by 5 bases and V by 1 base; bases with no gene match: 5. CDR3: CSVEGTSGGLVDTQYF. The CDR3 DNA follows: TGCAGCGTTGAAGGGACTAGCGGGGGGTTGGTAGATACGCAGTATTTT.

The chain has TRBV5-1 and TRBJ2-7; D gene unclear. This CDR3 has 12 residues. Germline V gene sequence: CDR1 SGHRS, CDR2 YFSETQ. The V and J ends lost 4 bases and 4 bases respectively, with 9 bases between them. This CDR3 reads CASSIDGYEQYF. In nucleotides, the CDR3 is TGCGCCAGCAGCATCGACGGGTACGAGCAGTACTTC.

The chain links TRBV6-1 to TRBJ2-7; 7 nucleotides align to TRBD2. V lost 4 bases and J lost 3; bases outside the gene matches: 6. The V gene's germline CDR1 is MNHNS and CDR2 SASEGT. The CDR3 covers 14 residues. In DNA form, the CDR3 reads TGTGCCAGCAGTGTGCTGGGGGGGGGCTACGAGCAGTACTTC. Translated, it gives CASSVLGGGYEQYF.

In the case of this clone: The same CDR3 is also encoded by other DNA sequences in this sample. The chain carries TRBV4-3 and TRBJ2-7, with 7 bases identical to TRBD1. The ends lost 3 bases at V and 1 base at J; junction bases unmatched: 3. The CDR3 is 14 residues long. The germline gives CDR1 LGHNA, CDR2 YSLEER. CDR3 bases: TGCGCCAGCAGCCAGACAGGGTTATCCTACGAGCAGTACTTC. Protein: CASSQTGLSYEQYF.